The T cell receptor beta chain described here comes from a study of blood T cell repertoires in COVID-19. Study background: Samples taken during acute and convalescent COVID-19 were collected in the United States, Italy and Spain. T cells, B-cell-depleted T cells, or PBMCs supplied cDNA or gDNA.

There are a few counts of this clone. Per the original methods: Estimation of nucleated cell counts relied on the amplification of reference gene primers. Only in-frame clones appear in the TCRdb table, and some are missing; sequencing was by immunoSEQ multiplex PCR. The V and J calls and the clone size are those of that table, but D and trimming were determined from the DNA. Of tens of thousands of clones listed, approximately 90% are singletons. The trim removed 3 bases at V and 8 bases at J, leaving 5 bases unmatched. CDR1 and CDR2 (germline): SGHRS, YFSETQ. The CDR3 covers 13 residues. The sample consisted of peripheral blood. The sequence derives from a human donor in a cohort sampled during active COVID-19. This chain joins TRBV5-1 and TRBJ2-1; 7 positions agree with TRBD1. Here the CDR3 reads CASSYGQVHEQFF. CDR3 nucleotides: TGCGCCAGCAGCTACGGACAGGTGCATGAGCAGTTCTTC.